One sample yielded the 24 T cell receptor beta chains listed below, sequenced in a study of blood T cell repertoires in COVID-19. The assay was immunoSEQ multiplex PCR, and TCRdb's table has in-frame clones only and misses some. The data hold roughly 250,000 clones, with 80% to 90% observed a single time. Sequenced input: peripheral blood. These receptors originate from a woman in her thirties or forties with acute or convalescent COVID-19.

The V gene is TRBV5-1, the J gene TRBJ1-1, with D possibly TRBD1 on 5 matching bases. Germline CDR1 reads SGHRS; CDR2 reads YFSETQ. V was pared by 4 bases and J by 1 base, with 8 bases between. CDR3 size: 13 residues. The CDR3 nucleotides are TGCGCCAGCAGCGTTGACAGGAACACTGAAGCTTTCTTT. This encodes CASSVDRNTEAFF. The full variable domain, in which reference TRBV5-1 and TRBJ1-1 provide the parts outside the CDR3, is KAGVTQTPRYLIKTRGQQVTLSCSPISGHRSVSWYQQTPGQGLQFLFEYFSETQRNKGNFPGRFSGRQFSNSRSEMNVSTLELGDSALYLCASSVDRNTEAFFGQGTRLTVV.

The rearrangement uses TRBV11-2 and TRBJ2-5; D not resolved. The germline V gene encodes CDR1 SGHAT and CDR2 FQNNGV. The CDR3 totals 15 residues. The V end lost 1 base, the J end lost 6 bases, and 15 bases lay between the germline ends. The CDR3 region is CASSLVASSVKTQYF. The CDR3 DNA follows: TGTGCCAGCAGCTTAGTAGCCTCTAGTGTAAAGACCCAGTACTTC.

J is TRBJ1-1 and V is TRBV11-2; 7 bases agree with TRBD1. There are 15 residues in the CDR3. The V gene's germline CDR1 is SGHAT and CDR2 FQNNGV. The J segment lost 6 bases and the V segment lost 1 base, leaving 8 bases of the junction unmatched. CDR3 DNA: TGTGCCAGCAGCTTAGTTGTGACAGGGTCCTCTGAAGCTTTCTTT. It is translated as CASSLVVTGSSEAFF.

The V gene is TRBV19, the J gene TRBJ2-5; D is unresolved. V gave up 3 bases and J gave up 4 bases, with 9 bases separating them. This CDR3 is 13 amino acids long. CDR1 is LNHDA, CDR2 SQIVND, per germline (reference sequence). The CDR3 DNA sequence: TGTGCCAGTAGTATGAGTTTCCGAGAGACCCAGTACTTC. Protein product: CASSMSFRETQYF.

The V call is TRBV7-9, the J call TRBJ1-2; D unresolved. From germline, CDR1 is SEHNR and CDR2 FQNEAQ (reference sequence). V was shortened by 0 bases and J by 4 bases, with 6 bases between the two germline ends. This CDR3 is built from 13 residues. The CDR3 nucleotides read TGTGCCAGCAGCTTAGCTATCAGCTATGGCTACACCTTC. It encodes CASSLAISYGYTF. Filled out from reference TRBV7-9 and TRBJ1-2, the complete variable domain reads DTGVSQNPRHKITKRGQNVTFRCDPISEHNRLYWYRQTLGQGPEFLTYFQNEAQLEKSRLLSDRFSAERPKGSFSTLEIQRTEQGDSAMYLCASSLAISYGYTFGSGTRLTVV.

This sequence joins TRBV5-6 and TRBJ1-2; TRBD1 might be the D (5 bases). The CDR3 runs 15 residues. With 0 bases removed from V and 4 bases from J, the gap between germline ends came to 13 bases. Germline loops: CDR1 SGHDT, CDR2 YYEEEE. The CDR3: CASSLAGGGGYGYTF. The CDR3 nucleotides are TGTGCCAGCAGCTTGGCCGGGGGAGGCGGCTATGGCTACACCTTC. Full variable domain (outside the CDR3, taken from reference TRBV5-6 and TRBJ1-2): DAGVTQSPTHLIKTRGQQVTLRCSPKSGHDTVSWYQQALGQGPQFIFQYYEEEERQRGNFPDRFSGHQFPNYSSELNVNALLLGDSALYLCASSLAGGGGYGYTFGSGTRLTVV.

This CDR3 is CASSFWDRANEQFF. In DNA form, the CDR3 reads TGTGCCAGCAGCTTCTGGGACAGGGCCAATGAGCAGTTCTTC. The chain employs TRBV7-9 and TRBJ2-1; 9 nucleotides line up with TRBD1. The junction had 3 bases not matched to a gene; V was cut back by 3 bases and J by 6 bases. The CDR3 runs to 14 residues. Germline lookup yields CDR1 SEHNR and CDR2 FQNEAQ (reference sequence).

CDR3 nucleotide sequence: TGTGCCACCAGTGCCGGGACAGGGGGCTATTCACCCCTCCACTTT. Protein: CATSAGTGGYSPLHF. V and J are TRBV24-1 and TRBJ1-6; 12 nucleotides align to TRBD1. V gave up 5 bases and J gave up 8 bases; unmatched junction bases: 3. Germline lookup yields CDR1 KGHDR and CDR2 SFDVKD. This CDR3 region has 15 residues.

The V gene is TRBV2, the J gene TRBJ2-1, with 8 bases lining up with TRBD2. V was pared by 3 bases and J by 4 bases, with 2 bases of the junction left unmatched. The CDR3 covers 14 residues. Per germline, CDR1 SNHLY and CDR2 FYNNEI. The CDR3 loop is CASSDGGAYNEQFF. The CDR3 DNA sequence: TGTGCCAGCAGTGACGGGGGGGCATACAATGAGCAGTTCTTC.

The CDR3 protein is CASTHRGANEKLFF. Written as DNA, the CDR3 is TGTGCCAGTACCCATCGGGGGGCGAATGAAAAACTGTTTTTT. The chain joins TRBV19 to TRBJ1-4, with a weak D call TRBD1 (6 bases). Germline V CDR1 and CDR2: LNHDA, SQIVND (reference sequence). V was cut by 7 bases and J by 5 bases, with 14 bases left in between. CDR3 length equals 14 residues. Full variable domain (remainder filled in from reference TRBV19 and TRBJ1-4): DGGITQSPKYLFRKEGQNVTLSCEQNLNHDAMYWYRQDPGQGLRLIYYSQIVNDFQKGDIAEGYSVSREKKESFPLTVTSAQKNPTAFYLCASTHRGANEKLFFGSGTQLSVL.

This sequence joins TRBV6-2 or TRBV6-3 and TRBJ2-3; 8 positions agree with TRBD2. The CDR3 is 19 amino acids. After removal of 0 bases from V and 2 bases from J, the junction contained 13 bases not matched to a gene. The germline gives CDR1 MNHEY, CDR2 SVGEGT. CDR3 in amino acids: CASSYSAGLGPEDTDTQYF. The DNA of the CDR3 is TGTGCCAGCAGTTACTCAGCGGGACTAGGACCCGAGGACACAGATACGCAGTATTTT.

The gene calls are TRBV12-5 and TRBJ1-2; no firm D call. Germline loops: CDR1 LGHNT, CDR2 FRNRAP. This CDR3 region has 13 residues. The V end was cut by 1 base, the J end by 10 bases, with 13 bases between. CDR3 sequence (DNA): TGTGCTAGTGGTTTGGCAAGACACGATGTCTACACCTTC. This translates into CASGLARHDVYTF.

The V call is TRBV5-6, the J call TRBJ1-6; 9 bases map to TRBD1. Looked up from germline, CDR1 is SGHDT and CDR2 is YYEEEE. CDR3 length: 16 residues. Trimming cost V 4 bases and J 3 bases; bases outside gene matches: 5. Here the CDR3 reads CASSGDREVYNSPLHF. CDR3 DNA: TGTGCCAGCAGCGGGGACAGGGAAGTCTATAATTCACCCCTCCACTTT.

This chain joins TRBV6-1 and TRBJ1-3; no definite D call. This CDR3 comprises 16 residues. Germline V gene data show CDR1 as MNHNS and CDR2 as SASEGT. V was trimmed by 3 bases and J by 0 bases, leaving 12 bases between them. The CDR3 DNA reads TGTGCCAGCAGTGAGCCGATACGACTCTCTGGAAACACCATATATTTT. This encodes CASSEPIRLSGNTIYF.

The V and J genes are TRBV4-1 and TRBJ1-4; 7 bases are shared with TRBD1. With V trimmed by 6 bases and J by 7 bases, 14 bases remained unmatched. The CDR3 is 16 residues long. CDR1 and CDR2 from the germline V gene are MGHRA and YSYEKL. CDR3 protein: CASSRLRGGAGEKLFF. The CDR3 DNA is TGCGCCAGCAGTCGCCTGCGAGGGGGCGCGGGTGAAAAACTGTTTTTT.

The chain links TRBV5-5 to TRBJ2-2, with D perhaps TRBD1 (5 bases). Germline V gene lookup returns CDR1 SGHKS and CDR2 YYEKEE (reference sequence). The length of the CDR3 is 15 residues. Trimming pared 2 bases from V and 0 bases from J, leaving 8 bases between. The CDR3 loop reads CASSFIRANTGELFF. The CDR3 region has the DNA TGTGCCAGCAGCTTTATCAGGGCGAACACCGGGGAGCTGTTTTTT.

As for this clone: One junction end disagrees with the germline gene, perhaps due to a read error. V usage is TRBV7-9 and J usage is TRBJ1-4; 11 bases are a match to TRBD1. This CDR3 contains 15 residues. CDR1 and CDR2 (germline): SEHNR, FQNEAQ (reference sequence). DNA for the CDR3: TGTGCCAGCAACTTACCCGGGACAGGGGGTGAAAAACTGTTTTTT. It translates to CASNLPGTGGEKLFF. Full variable domain (outside the CDR3, taken from reference TRBV7-9 and TRBJ1-4): DTGVSQNPRHKITKRGQNVTFRCDPISEHNRLYWYRQTLGQGPEFLTYFQNEAQLEKSRLLSDRFSAERPKGSFSTLEIQRTEQGDSAMYLCASNLPGTGGEKLFFGSGTQLSVL.

This clone was picked up one time. This chain links TRBV6-1 with TRBJ2-5; no clear D gene. The germline V gene encodes CDR1 MNHNS and CDR2 SASEGT. The CDR3 runs 14 residues. V was pared by 3 bases and J by 5 bases, with 13 bases between. The CDR3 coding sequence is TGTGCCAGCAGTGATCCCCGGGTAGACGAGACCCAGTACTTC. Translated: CASSDPRVDETQYF.

This clone was detected a few times. CDR3 loop: CATSGPAGAIYNEQFF. As DNA, the CDR3 is TGTGCCACCAGTGGGCCAGCGGGGGCGATCTACAATGAGCAGTTCTTC. The chain employs TRBV24-1 and TRBJ2-1; TRBD2 agrees at 8 bases. Germline lookup yields CDR1 KGHDR and CDR2 SFDVKD. The CDR3 spans 16 residues. V was clipped by 5 bases and J by 3 bases; unmatched bases: 8.

This chain uses TRBV5-1 with TRBJ1-1, with D possibly being TRBD1 (5 bases). The CDR3 covers 12 residues. CDR1 is SGHRS, CDR2 YFSETQ, per germline. Trimming stripped 1 base from V and 13 bases from J, with 14 bases between. Here the CDR3 DNA reads TGCGCCAGCAGCTTGTTGCACGGGCAGGGTTTCTTT. It yields the protein CASSLLHGQGFF.

The chain is built from TRBV19 and TRBJ2-1; 9 bases map to TRBD1. Trimming cost V 3 bases and J 7 bases; bases outside gene matches: 7. The CDR3 extends over 15 amino acids. Per germline, CDR1 LNHDA and CDR2 SQIVND (reference sequence). DNA of the CDR3: TGTGCCAGTAGTATGGGACAGGGCCCGTGGAATGAGCAGTTCTTC. Translating it yields CASSMGQGPWNEQFF.

This clone was seen a single time. The chain joins TRBV6-1 to TRBJ1-3; D is possibly TRBD1 (6 bases). This CDR3 is 15 amino acids long. Germline V gene sequence: CDR1 MNHNS, CDR2 SASEGT. Trimming took off 2 bases at V and 1 base at J, with 9 bases between the two ends. The CDR3 DNA is TGTGCCAGCAGTGAACGAGGGGGATCTGGAAACACCATATATTTT. It yields the protein CASSERGGSGNTIYF.

This clone was counted once. The chain is built from TRBV5-1 and TRBJ1-2; 8 bases agree with TRBD1. The CDR3 covers 16 residues. After removal of 4 bases from V and 2 bases from J, the junction contained 10 bases not matched to a gene. Germline lookup yields CDR1 SGHRS and CDR2 YFSETQ. CDR3 residues: CASSPTAGGMNYGYTF. The CDR3 nucleotides are TGCGCCAGCAGCCCCACGGCAGGGGGCATGAACTATGGCTACACCTTC.

The V call is TRBV6-1, the J call TRBJ1-2, with TRBD1 matching 8 bases. V gave up 4 bases and J gave up 4 bases; unmatched junction bases: 14. This CDR3 has 17 amino acids. CDR1 is MNHNS, CDR2 SASEGT, per germline. As DNA, the CDR3 is TGTGCCAGCAGTGGCGGACAGGGAGATCCCCCTACCTATGGCTACACCTTC. This encodes CASSGGQGDPPTYGYTF.